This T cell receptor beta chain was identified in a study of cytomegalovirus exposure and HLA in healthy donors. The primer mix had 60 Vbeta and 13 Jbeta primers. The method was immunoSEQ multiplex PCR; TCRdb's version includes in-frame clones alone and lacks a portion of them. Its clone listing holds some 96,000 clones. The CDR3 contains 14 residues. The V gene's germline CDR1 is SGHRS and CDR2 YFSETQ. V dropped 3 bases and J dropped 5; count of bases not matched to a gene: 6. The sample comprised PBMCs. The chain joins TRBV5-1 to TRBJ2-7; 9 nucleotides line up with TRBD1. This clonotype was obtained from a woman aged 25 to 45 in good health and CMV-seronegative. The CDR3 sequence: CASSSRDRVDEQYF. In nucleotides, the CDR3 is TGCGCCAGCAGCTCCCGGGACAGGGTGGACGAGCAGTACTTC.